Detailed here is one T cell receptor beta chain. Germline V lookup: CDR1 MNHGY, CDR2 SVAAGI. This CDR3 is built from 13 residues. Trimming left V 5 bases short and J 4 bases short, with 9 bases between. The sample comes from a study of graft-versus-host responses after intestinal transplantation. A sort after the reaction isolated proliferating CFSE-low CD3+CD4+ and CD3+CD8+ responders. The method was immunoSEQ multiplex PCR; TCRdb's version includes in-frame clones alone and lacks a portion of them. The top ten hold over 3.5% of the sample, which has approximately 14,000 clones, 25% to 35% seen once.

Specimen: alloreactive CD4+ T cells from a mixed lymphocyte reaction culture, collected before intestinal transplant. Stated subset: CFSE-low proliferating T cells sorted from approximately six-day pre-transplant mixed lymphocyte reaction (GvH or HvG direction). The V gene is TRBV6-9, the J gene TRBJ1-5; D gene unclear. The source of this sequence is a human patient who received an intestinal transplant. DNA for the CDR3: TGTGCCAGCAGTGCCCGAGGGAATCAGCCCCAGCATTTT. It codes for CASSARGNQPQHF.